This TCR beta chain stems from a study of blood T cell repertoires in COVID-19. Across the study: The United States, Italy and Spain were the sources of the acute and convalescent COVID-19 samples. The analysed material was cDNA or gDNA that came from T cells, B-cell-depleted T cells, or PBMCs.

Germline values: CDR1 ENHRY, CDR2 SYGVKD. This CDR3 is 15 amino acids long. The ends lost 5 bases at V and 0 bases at J; junction bases unmatched: 3. In the study's own analysis: Amplification from reference gene primers served as the basis for estimated nucleated cell counts. TCRdb keeps only in-frame clones here, not all; method: immunoSEQ multiplex PCR. Clone size and the V and J calls come from that table; the DNA yielded D and trimming. The repertoire has over 150,000 clones, approximately 90% of them found once; the top ten carry approximately 1.1%. The gene calls are TRBV10-3 and TRBJ2-7, with 11 bases aligning to TRBD2. The TCR sequence derives from a man aged 25-45 years with acute or convalescent COVID-19. Sequenced material: peripheral blood. CDR3 in amino acids: CAISRTSGSSYEQYF. The CDR3 nucleotides read TGTGCCATCAGTAGAACTAGCGGGAGCTCCTACGAGCAGTACTTC.